What follows is one T cell receptor beta chain and its context. This record belongs to a study of blood T cell repertoires in COVID-19. Study-level background: T cells, B-cell-depleted T cells, or PBMCs provided the cDNA or gDNA that served as material.

This CDR3 is built from 14 residues. V lost 6 bases and J lost 1, with 13 bases in between. Germline V gene lookup returns CDR1 MNHEY and CDR2 SVGAGI. All recovered Cohort 3 donors got two negative PCRs, got clearance, or saw symptom resolution. Assay used: immunoSEQ multiplex PCR; TCRdb lists only in-frame clones, some missing. The data contain about 440,000 clones, roughly 87% of them seen just once; the ten biggest clones take up less than 0.75%. This TCR was sampled from a man between 18 and 29 years old who had recovered from COVID-19. The chain carries TRBV6-5 and TRBJ2-7; D is ambiguous. Sequencing was done on a sample of PBMCs or T cells enriched from blood (not recorded which). CDR3 bases: TGTGCCAGCAGCTCAAAAACTAAATCCTACGAGCAGTACTTC. This encodes CASSSKTKSYEQYF.